What follows are 18 T cell receptor beta chains derived from one specimen sequenced in a study of human T cells and chemical hapten exposure. One entry per CDR3 protein, called by TCRdb with MiXCR from the RACE reads. The data hold approximately 350,000 distinct CDR3 sequences, with roughly 6% observed a single time. Stated time point: patch test 2, 6 weeks after DPC sensitization. Indicated treatment: therapeutic diphenylcyclopropenone sensitization with weekly scalp DPC. The sequences come from whole blood, collected in connection with sensitization to the hapten diphenylcyclopropenone (DPC). These receptor sequences come from a young woman with alopecia areata. Some clones in this sample may be carry-over from other donors' samples.

The gene calls are TRBV7-6 and TRBJ2-5; 9 nucleotides match TRBD2. The trim removed 3 bases at V and 7 bases at J, leaving 9 bases unmatched. In germline, CDR1 is SGHVS, CDR2 FNYEAQ. CDR3 length: 15 amino acids. CDR3 nucleotide sequence: TGTGCCAGCAGCTTGGGTAGCGGGGGTGCCAGGACCCAGTACTTC. Amino acid sequence: CASSLGSGGARTQYF.

This clonotype was picked up many times. This rearrangement joins TRBV7-9 to TRBJ2-4; possibly TRBD1 or TRBD2 for D (5 bases each). This CDR3 spans 14 amino acids. Per germline, CDR1 SEHNR and CDR2 FQNEAQ (reference sequence). Trimming took off 5 bases at V and 3 bases at J, with 11 bases between the two ends. CDR3 nucleotides: TGTGCCAGCAGCAACCGGGACGGCAAAAACATTCAGTACTTC. It translates to CASSNRDGKNIQYF.

This chain connects TRBV6-2 or TRBV6-3 to TRBJ2-5; D ambiguous. The germline gives CDR1 MNHEY, CDR2 SVGEGT. Trimming took off 0 bases at V and 5 bases at J, with 7 bases between the two ends. The CDR3 spans 13 residues. The CDR3 coding sequence is TGTGCCAGCAGTTACTCGAGGTCCGAGACCCAGTACTTC. This encodes CASSYSRSETQYF.

This clonotype was found a few times. CDR3 sequence reads: CASSDRESSYNSPLHF. The CDR3 bases are TGTGCCAGCAGTGACAGGGAAAGCTCCTATAATTCACCCCTCCACTTT. The chain uses TRBV2 and TRBJ1-6; weak D call: TRBD1 (5 bases). Looked up from germline, CDR1 is SNHLY and CDR2 is FYNNEI. Trimming shortened V by 3 bases and J by 0 bases, and 9 bases separated the two germline ends. The CDR3 is made up of 16 amino acids.

V usage is TRBV29-1 and J usage is TRBJ2-2, with D perhaps matching TRBD1 or TRBD2 (6 bases each). This CDR3 contains 18 residues. Trimming removed 1 base from V and 3 bases from J, with 21 bases in between. Germline V gene data show CDR1 as SQVTM and CDR2 as ANQGSEA. The CDR3 loop reads CSVEAAEGVVSDTGELFF. CDR3 nucleotides: TGCAGCGTTGAAGCTGCGGAGGGGGTAGTTAGCGACACCGGGGAGCTGTTTTTT.

This clonotype was picked up a small number of times. The chain uses TRBV9 and TRBJ1-6, with D perhaps matching TRBD1 (5 bases). CDR1 and CDR2 (germline): SGDLS, YYNGEE. The length of the CDR3 is 14 residues. Trimming cost V 1 base and J 4 bases, with 6 bases left between them. The CDR3 reads CASSVQGYNSPLHF. In nucleotides, the CDR3 is TGTGCCAGCAGCGTACAGGGATATAATTCACCCCTCCACTTT.

This clonotype was picked up a small number of times. The V gene is TRBV20-1, the J gene TRBJ1-5; a weak D match, TRBD1 (6 bases). Trimming removed 3 bases from V and 3 bases from J, with 12 bases in between. Germline loops: CDR1 DFQATT, CDR2 SNEGSKA (reference sequence). The CDR3 extends over 14 amino acids. CDR3 coding DNA: TGCAGTGCTAGGGACAGAGACTACAATCAGCCCCAGCATTTT. Translation gives CSARDRDYNQPQHF.

This chain joins TRBV4-2 and TRBJ1-2, with D perhaps matching TRBD1 (6 bases). Trimming left V 3 bases short and J 6 bases short, with 26 bases between. This CDR3 spans 18 amino acids. The germline gives CDR1 LGHNA, CDR2 YNFKEQ. This CDR3 is CASSQLTVYYHRVDGYTF. CDR3 nucleotides: TGTGCCAGCAGCCAGCTAACCGTCTATTATCACAGGGTGGATGGCTACACCTTC.

This clonotype was recorded many times. The rearrangement joins TRBV29-1 to TRBJ1-2; no firm D call. From germline, CDR1 is SQVTM and CDR2 ANQGSEA. Trimming stripped 5 bases from V and 6 bases from J, with 13 bases between. This CDR3 has 12 residues. CDR3 loop: CSVLLNVDGYTF. The CDR3 nucleotides read TGCAGCGTTCTCCTTAATGTGGATGGCTACACCTTC.

The chain has TRBV6-1 and TRBJ1-5; D ambiguous. Trimming took 7 bases from V and 6 from J, leaving 10 bases between them. The CDR3 sequence is 12 residues long. Germline lookup yields CDR1 MNHNS and CDR2 SASEGT. The CDR3 DNA reads as TGTGCCAGCACCGAGGATCCTCAGCCCCAGCATTTT. Translating gives CASTEDPQPQHF.

This clonotype was detected ten times or more. The chain combines TRBV20-1 with TRBJ1-2; D perhaps matches TRBD1 (5 bases). Germline V gives CDR1 DFQATT, CDR2 SNEGSKA (reference sequence). The V gene lost 0 bases and the J gene lost 5 bases, with 10 bases spanning the gap. The CDR3 totals 13 residues. CDR3 protein: CSARDPSGYGYTF. The CDR3 DNA reads as TGCAGTGCTAGAGATCCATCAGGGTATGGCTACACCTTC.

This rearrangement joins TRBV2 to TRBJ2-5, with 7 bases matching TRBD1. V shed 8 bases, J shed 3 bases, and the junction held 0 bases outside the gene matches. CDR1 SNHLY and CDR2 FYNNEI come from the germline V gene. CDR3 length equals 11 residues. CDR3 region: CASGQEETQYF. CDR3 coding DNA: TGTGCCAGCGGACAGGAAGAGACCCAGTACTTC.

The sample holds many counts of this clonotype. This chain connects TRBV6-5 to TRBJ2-3; possible D gene TRBD2, 6 bases. This CDR3 contains 14 residues. CDR1 MNHEY and CDR2 SVGAGI come from the germline V gene. Between the trimmed V and J ends, which lost 6 bases and 6 bases, there was a span of 16 bases. CDR3 in amino acids: CASSPRLGGDTQYF. The CDR3, as DNA: TGTGCCAGCAGCCCTCGACTAGGAGGCGATACGCAGTATTTT.

This clonotype occurred a few times. This rearrangement joins TRBV18 to TRBJ2-3, with D maybe TRBD1 (6 bases). The germline gives CDR1 KGHSH, CDR2 LQKENI. The V end lost 4 bases, the J end lost 1 base, and 15 bases lay between the germline ends. The CDR3 runs to 16 residues. CDR3 residues: CASSRTGKGGTDTQYF. CDR3 DNA: TGTGCCAGCTCACGAACAGGGAAAGGGGGCACAGATACGCAGTATTTT.

This clonotype was seen more than once but under ten times. This chain uses TRBV5-8 with TRBJ2-7; D may be TRBD1 (6 bases). The CDR3 length is 13 residues. Germline V gene lookup returns CDR1 SGHTS and CDR2 YDEGEE. V dropped 4 bases and J dropped 1 base, with 9 bases sitting between them. CDR3 residues: CASSRQVSYEQYF. Here the CDR3 DNA reads TGTGCCAGCAGCAGACAGGTATCCTACGAGCAGTACTTC.

This clonotype was found many times. This rearrangement joins TRBV10-3 to TRBJ1-4, with D possibly matching TRBD1 (6 bases). V was shortened by 0 bases and J by 6 bases, with 11 bases between the two germline ends. Germline values: CDR1 ENHRY, CDR2 SYGVKD. The CDR3 is 15 amino acids. CDR3 coding DNA: TGTGCCATCAGTGAGTCCGAGGGGGGGTATGAAAAACTGTTTTTT. It translates to CAISESEGGYEKLFF.

J is TRBJ2-6 and V is TRBV6-1; D possibly corresponds to TRBD1 (6 bases). CDR1 and CDR2 (germline): MNHNS, SASEGT. The CDR3 has 13 amino acids. The V and J ends lost 11 bases and 2 bases respectively, with 10 bases between them. The CDR3 here is CAPGAAGANVLTF. DNA for the CDR3: TGTGCCCCAGGGGCTGCTGGGGCCAACGTCCTGACTTTC.

This clonotype was seen repeatedly, ten times or more. The chain carries TRBV20-1 and TRBJ1-5; TRBD1 matches 10 bases. J lost 1 base, V lost 5 bases, and 2 bases had no gene match. Germline CDR1 reads DFQATT; CDR2 reads SNEGSKA (reference sequence). The CDR3 runs 14 residues. CDR3 sequence reads: CSADRGLSNQPQHF. DNA for the CDR3: TGCAGTGCTGACAGGGGGCTGAGCAATCAGCCCCAGCATTTT.